Listed below are T cell receptor beta chains from one sample, sequenced in a study of T cells after yellow fever vaccination. TCRdb re-analysed the 5' RACE reads in MiXCR, keeping a single row per CDR3 protein. Of a few hundred thousand distinct CDR3 sequences listed, around a sixth are singletons. The sample was PBMCs, taken around 5 days after the first yellow fever vaccination. These receptors all stem from a man younger than 35 who received the YFV17D yellow fever vaccine. CDR3s include the opening cysteine and the closing phenylalanine or tryptophan. The D gene is left open where the match is weak. Not all rows give a size; the values are once, few, many and, for expanded clones, a class.

v_gene	abundance	j_gene	d_gene	CDR3aa	CDR3nt
TRBV12-3/TRBV12-4	NA	TRBJ1-1	TRBD1	CASVMGTGGNTEAFF	TGTGCCAGCGTAATGGGGACAGGGGGGAACACTGAAGCTTTCTTT
TRBV6-2/TRBV6-3	once	TRBJ2-1	TRBD1	CASSSTGIEQFF	TGTGCCAGCAGTTCGACAGGGATTGAGCAGTTCTTC
TRBV11-3	NA	TRBJ2-7	NA	CASSLDDSGSEGQYF	TGTGCCAGCAGCTTAGATGATAGCGGATCCGAGGGGCAGTACTTC
TRBV7-2	NA	TRBJ2-1	NA	CASSLRLGRAHNEQFF	TGTGCCAGCAGCTTAAGGCTGGGCAGGGCCCACAATGAGCAGTTCTTC
TRBV6-1	NA	TRBJ1-2	NA	CASGPTNYGYTF	TGTGCCAGCGGTCCCACCAACTATGGCTACACCTTC
TRBV18	NA	TRBJ1-4	NA	CASSPQLNEKLFF	TGTGCCAGCTCACCACAGTTGAATGAAAAACTGTTTTTT
TRBV5-1	few	TRBJ2-3	TRBD2	CASSLVPSGGPSTDTQYF	TGCGCCAGCAGCTTGGTGCCTAGCGGGGGCCCTAGCACAGATACGCAGTATTTT
TRBV4-3	NA	TRBJ1-2	TRBD1	CASSQAMGTGGRSYTF	TGCGCCAGCAGCCAAGCAATGGGGACAGGGGGTAGGAGCTACACCTTC
TRBV14	NA	TRBJ1-2	NA	CASSQASRRVGYTF	TGTGCCAGCAGCCAAGCAAGTCGACGGGTCGGCTACACCTTC
TRBV2	few	TRBJ2-1	TRBD2	CASSEAGRGPYNEQFF	TGTGCCAGCAGTGAAGCGGGGAGGGGCCCCTACAATGAGCAGTTCTTC
TRBV5-6	few	TRBJ2-1	NA	CASSLPALAEGYNEQFF	TGTGCCAGCAGCTTGCCCGCTCTAGCAGAGGGGTACAATGAGCAGTTCTTC
TRBV25-1	NA	TRBJ1-2	TRBD1	CASSWDRDSDGYTF	TGTGCCAGCAGCTGGGACAGGGATTCGGATGGCTACACCTTC
TRBV7-9	NA	TRBJ2-6	NA	CASAGISGANVLTF	TGTGCCAGCGCGGGAATAAGTGGGGCCAACGTCCTGACTTTC
TRBV30	NA	TRBJ1-5	TRBD1	CAWSVWDRHQPQHF	TGTGCCTGGAGTGTATGGGACAGACATCAGCCCCAGCATTTT
TRBV4-3	NA	TRBJ2-3	TRBD1	CASSQTSATGDTQYF	TGCGCCAGCAGCCAGACATCGGCGACAGGGGATACGCAGTATTTT
TRBV7-9	NA	TRBJ1-1	TRBD1	CASSPGTGRSTEAFF	TGTGCCAGCAGCCCAGGGACAGGGAGGAGCACTGAAGCTTTCTTT
TRBV7-2	few	TRBJ1-2	TRBD1	CASSPRQGPNYGYTF	TGTGCCAGCAGCCCCCGACAGGGACCTAACTATGGCTACACCTTC
TRBV7-2	few	TRBJ1-1	TRBD1	CASSPRDSPGAFF	TGTGCCAGCAGCCCACGGGACAGTCCCGGGGCTTTCTTT
TRBV5-4	NA	TRBJ1-1	TRBD1	CASSSPGQPNTEAFF	TGTGCCAGCAGCTCCCCGGGACAGCCGAACACTGAAGCTTTCTTT
TRBV4-1	many	TRBJ1-2	NA	CASSPRQGVGYGYTF	TGCGCCAGCAGCCCCCGCCAAGGAGTTGGCTATGGCTACACCTTC
TRBV7-3	few	TRBJ2-2	TRBD1	CASSSLDRGQTGELFF	TGTGCCAGCAGCTCCCTGGACAGGGGGCAAACCGGGGAGCTGTTTTTT
TRBV19	few	TRBJ1-1	NA	CASSIDRLRTEAFF	TGTGCCAGTAGTATAGACAGGCTGCGGACTGAAGCTTTCTTT
TRBV2	few	TRBJ2-3	TRBD2	CASSWTSEADTQYF	TGTGCCAGCAGCTGGACTAGCGAGGCAGATACGCAGTATTTT
TRBV7-2	NA	TRBJ1-2	TRBD1	CASSLASGQGGYTF	TGTGCCAGCAGCTTAGCATCGGGACAGGGAGGCTACACCTTC
TRBV4-3	few	TRBJ1-4	NA	CASSQDREEKLFF	TGCGCCAGCAGCCAAGATCGCGAAGAAAAACTGTTTTTT
TRBV9	few	TRBJ1-2	NA	CASSVVTNYGYTF	TGTGCCAGCAGCGTAGTAACTAACTATGGCTACACCTTC
TRBV6-2/TRBV6-3	NA	TRBJ1-5	TRBD1	CASSPLGQLNQPQHF	TGTGCCAGCAGCCCTCTGGGACAGCTCAATCAGCCCCAGCATTTT
TRBV19	few	TRBJ1-1	NA	CASSMWANTEAFF	TGTGCCAGTAGTATGTGGGCGAACACTGAAGCTTTCTTT
TRBV3-1	few	TRBJ2-3	NA	CASSQEWDRTDTQYF	TGTGCCAGCAGCCAAGAGTGGGACCGCACAGATACGCAGTATTTT
TRBV4-1	NA	TRBJ2-5	TRBD2	CASSPSPAGAQETQYF	TGCGCCAGCAGCCCCAGCCCAGCGGGGGCCCAAGAGACCCAGTACTTC
TRBV6-8	many	TRBJ2-1	NA	CASSHPSPRTYNEQFF	TGTGCCAGCAGCCACCCTAGCCCCCGTACGTACAATGAGCAGTTCTTC
TRBV28	many	TRBJ1-5	NA	CASSSSGQPQHF	TGTGCCAGCAGCTCCTCAGGTCAGCCCCAGCATTTT
TRBV7-3	NA	TRBJ2-1	TRBD2	CASSSDSGGARGEQFF	TGTGCCAGCAGCTCCGATAGCGGGGGGGCCAGGGGTGAGCAGTTCTTC
TRBV3-1	NA	TRBJ1-1	NA	CASSQEGRTEAFF	TGTGCCAGCAGCCAAGAAGGGAGGACTGAAGCTTTCTTT
TRBV12-3/TRBV12-4	many	TRBJ2-3	NA	CASSLSDEGWDTQYF	TGTGCCAGCAGTTTATCGGACGAGGGTTGGGATACGCAGTATTTT
TRBV15	NA	TRBJ2-3	NA	CATSRSGGRTDTQYF	TGTGCCACCAGCCGATCCGGTGGCCGCACAGATACGCAGTATTTT
TRBV20-1	few	TRBJ1-5	NA	CSALVRQSNQPQHF	TGCAGTGCATTAGTCCGACAGTCCAATCAGCCCCAGCATTTT
TRBV2	NA	TRBJ2-3	TRBD2	CASSSGGKEGDYTDTQYF	TGTGCCAGCAGCTCCGGAGGGAAGGAAGGGGACTACACAGATACGCAGTATTTT
TRBV11-2	many	TRBJ2-3	NA	CASSLSHTDTQYF	TGTGCCAGCAGCTTAAGTCACACAGATACGCAGTATTTT
TRBV27	few	TRBJ1-2	NA	CASSLRVGDYGYTF	TGTGCCAGCAGTTTAAGGGTGGGGGACTATGGCTACACCTTC
TRBV10-3	NA	TRBJ1-5	NA	CAISEQQSQPQHF	TGTGCCATCAGTGAGCAGCAAAGTCAGCCCCAGCATTTT
TRBV7-2	NA	TRBJ2-1	NA	CASSFQWGSGNEQFF	TGTGCCAGCAGTTTTCAGTGGGGCTCAGGCAATGAGCAGTTCTTC
TRBV6-5	many	TRBJ1-5	TRBD1	CASSSQGNQPQHF	TGCGCCAGCAGCTCACAGGGGAATCAGCCCCAGCATTTT
TRBV20-1	few	TRBJ2-7	NA	CSARDGYEQYF	TGCAGTGCTAGAGACGGTTACGAGCAGTACTTC
TRBV2	NA	TRBJ2-1	TRBD1	CASSGRTGWWGQFF	TGTGCCAGCAGTGGGCGGACAGGTTGGTGGGGGCAGTTCTTC
TRBV5-4	few	TRBJ2-5	TRBD2	CASSLGTSSETQYF	TGTGCCAGCAGCTTGGGGACTAGCTCAGAGACCCAGTACTTC
TRBV24-1	few	TRBJ2-1	NA	CATGHGAIGNEQFF	TGTGCCACCGGCCACGGTGCGATTGGCAATGAGCAGTTCTTC
TRBV7-2	NA	TRBJ1-5	TRBD1	CASSSGRDRGLPQHF	TGTGCCAGCAGCTCAGGCCGGGACAGGGGGCTTCCCCAGCATTTT
TRBV7-9	few	TRBJ2-5	NA	CAGQNQETQYF	TGTGCCGGACAGAATCAAGAGACCCAGTACTTC
TRBV5-4	NA	TRBJ2-3	NA	CASSLSGSRDTQYF	TGTGCCAGCAGCTTGTCAGGGTCGAGAGATACGCAGTATTTT
TRBV4-2	few	TRBJ2-3	TRBD2	CASSPRASGGTDTQYF	TGTGCCAGCAGCCCCCGGGCGAGCGGGGGTACAGATACGCAGTATTTT
TRBV2	NA	TRBJ2-7	NA	CASSEALLRGYEQYF	TGTGCCAGCAGTGAAGCGCTTCTCCGGGGCTACGAGCAGTACTTC
TRBV11-2	many	TRBJ1-2	NA	CASSLDRSGYTF	TGTGCCAGCAGCTTAGATAGGAGTGGCTACACCTTC